The 27 T cell receptor beta chains reported below all come from one sample, sequenced in a study of identical twins (dated by TCRdb to 2015 to 2016). Library preparation was by 5' RACE. The sequencing machine was an Illumina HiSeq 2000. The raw public reads went through TCRdb reprocessing: fastp at Q25, MiXCR clone calling, in-frame beta chains kept. One record per CDR3 amino acid sequence lists the most common genes and DNA. The sample table records a few hundred thousand distinct CDR3 sequences; approximately 25% of these occur just once. The leading ten clones occupy 2.9% of the sample. This sample also belongs to another study, concerning T cells expressing NK-cell markers.

Sequences were obtained from CD4+ T cells sorted from blood. These receptors all stem from a woman between 18 and 30 years old in good health.

The rearrangement uses TRBV6-2 or TRBV6-3 and TRBJ2-5, with no clear D. The V and J ends lost 2 bases and 5 bases respectively, with 15 bases between them. From germline, CDR1 is MNHEY and CDR2 SVGEGT. This CDR3 contains 15 residues. Here the CDR3 DNA reads TGTGCCAGCAGTTACCCCTCGGACCCCAGGGAGACCCAGTACTTC. This translates into CASSYPSDPRETQYF.

In its sample, this clonotype was seen a few times. This chain uses TRBV12-3 or TRBV12-4 with TRBJ2-3; 7 bases agree with TRBD2. V was pared by 8 bases and J by 4 bases, with 9 bases of the junction left unmatched. The CDR3 runs to 14 residues. CDR3 nucleotide sequence: TGTGCCAGCTCGGTACCAGCGGGGTCAGATACGCAGTATTTT. It encodes CASSVPAGSDTQYF.

This chain connects TRBV10-3 to TRBJ2-2, with 8 positions matching TRBD1. This CDR3 comprises 13 residues. Germline assignment: CDR1 ENHRY and CDR2 SYGVKD. V shed 10 bases and J 1 base; nucleotides not matched to a gene: 2. Here the CDR3 DNA reads TGTGCCACCGACAGGGGGAACACCGGGGAGCTGTTTTTT. This translates into CATDRGNTGELFF.

In this sample, this clonotype turned up a few times. The V gene is TRBV12-3 or TRBV12-4, the J gene TRBJ2-1, with 8 bases fitting TRBD1. V gave up 3 bases and J gave up 3 bases; unmatched junction bases: 1. The CDR3 is 14 residues long. This chain's CDR3 is CASSFGQGYNEQFF. CDR3 sequence (DNA): TGTGCCAGCAGTTTTGGACAGGGCTACAATGAGCAGTTCTTC.

This clonotype was recorded a few times. The V gene is TRBV5-1, the J gene TRBJ2-5; 9 bases are a match to TRBD2. Germline V gives CDR1 SGHRS, CDR2 YFSETQ. With V trimmed by 0 bases and J by 1 base, 4 bases remained unmatched. This CDR3 contains 16 residues. In nucleotides, the CDR3 is TGCGCCAGCAGCTTGGGGTCTAGCGGGGTCCAAGAGACCCAGTACTTC. This sequence encodes CASSLGSSGVQETQYF.

The table lists this clonotype with many counts. This sequence joins TRBV11-2 and TRBJ1-2; the D is unclear. V was shortened by 0 bases and J by 7 bases, with 15 bases between the two germline ends. The germline gives CDR1 SGHAT, CDR2 FQNNGV. This CDR3 has 15 amino acids. The CDR3: CASSLDYATLFGYTF. The CDR3 DNA sequence: TGTGCCAGCAGCTTAGATTATGCCACACTTTTTGGCTACACCTTC. Together with reference TRBV11-2 and TRBJ1-2, the CDR3 gives the full variable domain: EAGVAQSPRYKIIEKRQSVAFWCNPISGHATLYWYQQILGQGPKLLIQFQNNGVVDDSQLPKDRFSAERLKGVDSTLKIQPAKLEDSAVYLCASSLDYATLFGYTFGSGTRLTVV.

The genes are TRBV28 and TRBJ2-7; TRBD1 might be the D (5 bases). This CDR3 region has 14 residues. The V end was cut by 2 bases, the J end by 2 bases, with 10 bases between. CDR1 is MDHEN and CDR2 is SYDVKM in the germline V gene. The CDR3 region is CASSLQGPPYEQYF. The CDR3 nucleotides are TGTGCCAGCAGTTTACAGGGTCCCCCCTACGAGCAGTACTTC.

This clonotype was seen more than once but under ten times. This chain connects TRBV12-3 or TRBV12-4 to TRBJ2-1; 10 bases line up with TRBD2. CDR3 size: 15 residues. Trimming removed 2 bases from V and 9 bases from J; junction bases left unmatched: 7. CDR3 DNA: TGTGCCAGCAGTTTATGGCTAGCGGGAGAGGGTGAGCAGTTCTTC. It yields the protein CASSLWLAGEGEQFF.

V gene TRBV3-1 combines with J gene TRBJ1-1, with D possibly TRBD1 on 6 matching bases. Trimming removed 3 bases at V and 8 bases at J, with 10 bases between. This CDR3 is 12 amino acids long. From germline, CDR1 is LGHDT and CDR2 YNNKEL (reference sequence). CDR3 DNA sequence: TGTGCCAGCAGCCATCTGGGGGCAGAAGCTTTCTTT. Amino acids: CASSHLGAEAFF.

The V gene is TRBV25-1, the J gene TRBJ2-2; D gene unclear. V gave up 7 bases and J gave up 1 base, with 10 bases separating them. From germline, CDR1 is MGHDK and CDR2 SYGVNS. There are 14 residues in the CDR3. The CDR3 DNA reads TGTGCCAGCACCTCAATTTTGAACACCGGGGAGCTGTTTTTT. Its protein is CASTSILNTGELFF.

This chain links TRBV5-1 with TRBJ2-7; 10 positions agree with TRBD1. This CDR3 contains 16 residues. The V gene's germline CDR1 is SGHRS and CDR2 YFSETQ. Trimming cost V 1 base and J 2 bases; bases outside gene matches: 6. CDR3 bases: TGCGCCAGCAGCTTGCCCGGGACAGGGGAAGCCTACGAGCAGTACTTC. The encoded protein is CASSLPGTGEAYEQYF.

This clonotype has only a few counts. The chain employs TRBV10-2 and TRBJ2-3; TRBD2 agrees at 11 bases. Germline values: CDR1 WSHSY, CDR2 SAAADI. With V trimmed by 7 bases and J by 2 bases, 5 bases remained unmatched. There are 15 residues in the CDR3. CDR3 sequence (DNA): TGCGCCAGCACCCAGACTAGCGGGACCACAGATACGCAGTATTTT. This translates into CASTQTSGTTDTQYF.

This clonotype turned up a few times. The V and J genes are TRBV6-5 and TRBJ2-6; possibly TRBD2 for D (6 bases). The CDR3 length is 16 residues. V shed 2 bases and J shed 3 bases, with 11 bases lying between them. Germline CDR1 and CDR2: MNHEY and SVGAGI. DNA for the CDR3: TGTGCCAGCAGTTACGACGGGAGCCTTGGGGCCAACGTCCTGACTTTC. Translating it yields CASSYDGSLGANVLTF.

This clonotype was seen a handful of times. CDR3 sequence: CASRHSGGDGWIQYF. Here the CDR3 DNA reads TGTGCCAGCCGACATAGCGGGGGGGACGGATGGATTCAGTACTTC. The J gene is TRBJ2-4, the V gene TRBV6-1; TRBD2 matches at 11 bases. Germline CDR1 MNHNS, CDR2 SASEGT. CDR3 length: 15 amino acids. V gave up 8 bases and J gave up 10 bases; unmatched junction bases: 13.

The chain combines TRBV10-1 with TRBJ2-1; TRBD2 aligns across 13 bases. This CDR3 contains 13 residues. CDR1 is WNHNN and CDR2 is SYGVQD in the germline V gene (reference sequence). The junction had 9 bases not matched to a gene; V was cut back by 8 bases and J by 14 bases. The CDR3 region is CASPRTSGGREFF. DNA for the CDR3: TGCGCCAGCCCCCGGACTAGCGGGGGACGGGAGTTCTTC.

V and J are TRBV29-1 and TRBJ2-7; a possible D gene is TRBD2 (5 bases). CDR1 and CDR2 (germline): SQVTM, ANQGSEA. CDR3 size: 13 residues. Trimming shortened V by 4 bases and J by 4 bases, and 14 bases separated the two germline ends. The CDR3 nucleotides are TGCAGCGTTGTCGAGGGAGCAACGTACGAGCAGTACTTC. Translating it yields CSVVEGATYEQYF.

This clonotype showed up just a few times. The rearrangement uses TRBV20-1 and TRBJ2-1; 8 bases align to TRBD2. This CDR3 spans 14 amino acids. The V gene's germline CDR1 is DFQATT and CDR2 SNEGSKA (reference sequence). The V gene end was trimmed by 5 bases and the J gene end by 0 bases; junction bases not matched to a gene: 3. The chain's CDR3 is CSAWSGSSYNEQFF. The CDR3, as DNA: TGCAGTGCTTGGAGCGGGAGCTCCTACAATGAGCAGTTCTTC.

The genes are TRBV20-1 and TRBJ2-3; D is uncertain. Per the germline V gene, CDR1 is DFQATT and CDR2 is SNEGSKA (reference sequence). The germline V and J ends were trimmed by 3 bases and 0 bases, with 10 bases remaining between them. This CDR3 region has 14 residues. The CDR3 spells CSASGLVSTDTQYF. The CDR3 DNA is TGCAGTGCTAGTGGCCTGGTGAGCACAGATACGCAGTATTTT.

This clonotype was recorded a few times. V and J are TRBV29-1 and TRBJ2-5; TRBD2 aligns across 8 bases. Losses at the gene ends were 8 bases for V and 1 base for J; bases not matched to a gene: 6. Germline V gives CDR1 SQVTM, CDR2 ANQGSEA. This CDR3 contains 13 residues. The CDR3 reads CSSYGLAQETQYF. The CDR3 DNA reads TGCAGCTCCTACGGACTAGCCCAAGAGACCCAGTACTTC.

This chain connects TRBV2 to TRBJ1-5; 8 nucleotides agree with TRBD1. The CDR3 sequence is 14 residues long. Losses at the gene ends were 3 bases for V and 5 bases for J; bases not matched to a gene: 3. In germline, CDR1 is SNHLY, CDR2 FYNNEI. The CDR3 loop is CASSDQGADQPQHF. The DNA of the CDR3 is TGTGCCAGCAGTGACCAGGGGGCAGATCAGCCCCAGCATTTT.

The J gene is TRBJ1-3, the V gene TRBV12-3 or TRBV12-4, with 7 bases identical to TRBD1. This CDR3 contains 15 residues. J was trimmed by 2 bases and V by 6 bases; bases with no gene match: 7. DNA for the CDR3: TGTGCCAGCAGAACAGGGGTCGCGACTGGAAACACCATATATTTT. Translation: CASRTGVATGNTIYF.

The chain carries TRBV20-1 and TRBJ1-1, with D unresolved. The germline V gene has CDR1 DFQATT and CDR2 SNEGSKA (reference sequence). The CDR3 is 11 amino acids. V shed 6 bases and J shed 8 bases, with 13 bases lying between them. The CDR3, as DNA: TGCAGTGCGGCCGGGAGTCACGAAGCTTTCTTT. Translating gives CSAAGSHEAFF.

This clonotype appeared a few times. The chain combines TRBV7-8 with TRBJ2-4, with D perhaps given as TRBD1 or TRBD2 (5 bases each). CDR1 SGHVS and CDR2 FQNEAQ come from the germline V gene. V was clipped by 2 bases and J by 5 bases, with 10 bases between them. The CDR3 has 14 amino acids. Here the CDR3 DNA reads TGTGCCAGCAGCTTATTCGAGGGACAAAACATTCAGTACTTC. Translating it yields CASSLFEGQNIQYF.

The rearrangement links TRBV5-1 to TRBJ2-7, with 7 bases identical to TRBD2. V was pared by 2 bases and J by 2 bases, with 4 bases of the junction left unmatched. Germline V CDR1 and CDR2: SGHRS, YFSETQ. This CDR3 region has 14 residues. In DNA form, the CDR3 reads TGCGCCAGCAGCTTAGCTACTAGCGCCTACGAGCAGTACTTC. It codes for CASSLATSAYEQYF.

This clonotype turned up a few times. The chain couples TRBV20-1 to TRBJ2-5, with 9 positions matching TRBD1. The CDR3 contains 13 residues. After removal of 5 bases from V and 5 bases from J, the junction contained 6 bases not matched to a gene. Per germline, CDR1 DFQATT and CDR2 SNEGSKA (reference sequence). In nucleotides, the CDR3 is TGCAGTGCTTCCCGGGACAGGGCCGAGACCCAGTACTTC. It yields the protein CSASRDRAETQYF.

This clonotype was found a few times. J is TRBJ1-4 and V is TRBV30; D ambiguous. CDR3 length: 15 amino acids. V was trimmed by 4 bases and J by 5 bases, leaving 17 bases between them. Per germline, CDR1 GTSNPN and CDR2 SVGIG (reference sequence). The CDR3 reads CAWTIMAVVNEKLFF. DNA of the CDR3: TGTGCCTGGACCATCATGGCGGTCGTAAATGAAAAACTGTTTTTT. Full variable domain (rest looked up from reference TRBV30 and TRBJ1-4): SQTIHQWPATLVQPVGSPLSLECTVEGTSNPNLYWYRQAAGRGLQLLFYSVGIGQISSEVPQNLSASRPQDRQFILSSKKLLLSDSGFYLCAWTIMAVVNEKLFFGSGTQLSVL.

This clonotype was seen only a few times. The chain's CDR3 is CASSKTNYEQYF. The CDR3 coding sequence is TGTGCCAGCAGTAAGACAAACTACGAGCAGTACTTC. The chain has TRBV12-3 or TRBV12-4 and TRBJ2-7; D is unclear. V dropped 5 bases and J dropped 3 bases, with 8 bases sitting between them. The CDR3 covers 12 residues.